This TCR beta chain is drawn from a study of blood T cell repertoires in COVID-19. Overall study: Samples taken during acute and convalescent COVID-19 were collected in the United States, Italy and Spain. PBMCs, B-cell-depleted T cells, or T cells were the source of the cDNA or gDNA that made up the material.

Per the study methods: Quantification of nucleated cells was approximated via reference gene primer amplification. The method was immunoSEQ multiplex PCR; TCRdb's version includes in-frame clones alone and lacks a portion of them. The D gene and trimming were derived from the DNA, and the V and J assignments and clone size from that table. This sample has over 200,000 clones, with approximately 82% found just once. Germline V gives CDR1 LGHDT, CDR2 YNNKEL (reference sequence). CDR3 size: 12 residues. V was pared by 0 bases and J by 12 bases, with 6 bases between. J is TRBJ1-6 and V is TRBV3-1 (or the pseudogene TRBV3-2), with D maybe TRBD1 (6 bases). Sequencing was carried out using peripheral blood. This receptor was identified in an elderly man with acute or convalescent COVID-19. The DNA for the CDR3 is TGTGCCAGCAGCCAAGAGACAGGACCCCTCCACTTT. Protein: CASSQETGPLHF.